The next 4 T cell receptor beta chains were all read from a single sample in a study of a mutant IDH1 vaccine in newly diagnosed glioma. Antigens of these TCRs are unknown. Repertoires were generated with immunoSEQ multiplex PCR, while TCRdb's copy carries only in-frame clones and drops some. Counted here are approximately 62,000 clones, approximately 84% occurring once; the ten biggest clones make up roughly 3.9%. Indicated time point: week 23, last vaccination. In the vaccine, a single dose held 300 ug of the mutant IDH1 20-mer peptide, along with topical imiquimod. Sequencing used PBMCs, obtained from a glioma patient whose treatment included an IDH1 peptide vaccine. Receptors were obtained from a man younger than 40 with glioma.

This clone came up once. The CDR3 region has the DNA TGTGCCAGCAGCCCGCAGGGCGGTGGCTACACCTTC. Translated, it gives CASSPQGGGYTF. The genes are TRBV5-6 and TRBJ1-2; the D gene is possibly TRBD1 (5 bases). Per germline, CDR1 SGHDT and CDR2 YYEEEE. This CDR3 contains 12 residues. V was shortened by 4 bases and J by 7 bases, with 11 bases between the two germline ends. The variable domain in full, completed from reference TRBV5-6 and TRBJ1-2, reads DAGVTQSPTHLIKTRGQQVTLRCSPKSGHDTVSWYQQALGQGPQFIFQYYEEEERQRGNFPDRFSGHQFPNYSSELNVNALLLGDSALYLCASSPQGGGYTFGSGTRLTVV.

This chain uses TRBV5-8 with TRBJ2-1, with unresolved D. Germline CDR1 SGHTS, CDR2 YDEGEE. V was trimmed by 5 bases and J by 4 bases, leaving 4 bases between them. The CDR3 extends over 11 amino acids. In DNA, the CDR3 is TGTGCCAGCAGGGAATACAATGAGCAGTTCTTC. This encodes CASREYNEQFF.

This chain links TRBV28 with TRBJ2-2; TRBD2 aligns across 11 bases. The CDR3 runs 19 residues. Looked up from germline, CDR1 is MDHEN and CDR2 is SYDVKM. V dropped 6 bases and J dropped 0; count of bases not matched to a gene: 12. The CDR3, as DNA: TGTGCCAGCAGCCGAAGGCGACTAGCGGGGACCACGAACACCGGGGAGCTGTTTTTT. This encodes CASSRRRLAGTTNTGELFF.

The CDR3 coding sequence is TGTGCCAGTAGATGGGACAGAGACTATAATTCACCCCTCCACTTT. It translates to CASRWDRDYNSPLHF. The chain is built from TRBV19 and TRBJ1-6, with 7 bases aligning to TRBD1. Trimming at V came to 6 bases and at J to 3 bases, leaving 5 bases not matched to a gene. This CDR3 has 15 residues. Germline loops: CDR1 LNHDA, CDR2 SQIVND (reference sequence).